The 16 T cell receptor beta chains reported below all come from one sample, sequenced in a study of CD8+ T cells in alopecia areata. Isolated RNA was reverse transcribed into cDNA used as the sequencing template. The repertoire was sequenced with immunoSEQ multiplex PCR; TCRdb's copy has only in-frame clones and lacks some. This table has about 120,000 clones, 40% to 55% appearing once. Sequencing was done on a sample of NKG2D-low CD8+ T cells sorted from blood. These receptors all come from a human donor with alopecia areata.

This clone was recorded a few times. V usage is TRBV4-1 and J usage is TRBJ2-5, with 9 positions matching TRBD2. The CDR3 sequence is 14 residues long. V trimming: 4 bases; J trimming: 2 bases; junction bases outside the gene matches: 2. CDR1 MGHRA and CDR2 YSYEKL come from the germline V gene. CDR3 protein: CASSRSGGQETQYF. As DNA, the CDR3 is TGCGCCAGCAGCCGTAGCGGGGGACAAGAGACCCAGTACTTC.

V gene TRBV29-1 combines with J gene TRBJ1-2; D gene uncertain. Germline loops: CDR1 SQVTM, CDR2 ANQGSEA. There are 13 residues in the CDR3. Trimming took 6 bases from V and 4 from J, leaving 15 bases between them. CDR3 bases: TGCAGCGTCCAGTCCGCTTCTTCCTATGGCTACACCTTC. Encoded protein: CSVQSASSYGYTF.

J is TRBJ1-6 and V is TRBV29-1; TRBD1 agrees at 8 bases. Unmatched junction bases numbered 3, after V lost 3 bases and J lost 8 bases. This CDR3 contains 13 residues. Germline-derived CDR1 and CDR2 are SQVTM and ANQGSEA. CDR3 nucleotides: TGCAGCGTTGAGGGGACAGGAGATTCACCCCTCCACTTT. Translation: CSVEGTGDSPLHF.

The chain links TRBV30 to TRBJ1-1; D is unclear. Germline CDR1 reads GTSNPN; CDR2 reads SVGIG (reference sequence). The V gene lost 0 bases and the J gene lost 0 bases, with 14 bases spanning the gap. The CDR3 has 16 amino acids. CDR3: CAWSVPVDVLNTEAFF. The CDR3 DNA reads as TGTGCCTGGAGTGTACCGGTAGACGTCCTGAACACTGAAGCTTTCTTT. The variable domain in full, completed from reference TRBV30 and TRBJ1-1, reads SQTIHQWPATLVQPVGSPLSLECTVEGTSNPNLYWYRQAAGRGLQLLFYSVGIGQISSEVPQNLSASRPQDRQFILSSKKLLLSDSGFYLCAWSVPVDVLNTEAFFGQGTRLTVV.

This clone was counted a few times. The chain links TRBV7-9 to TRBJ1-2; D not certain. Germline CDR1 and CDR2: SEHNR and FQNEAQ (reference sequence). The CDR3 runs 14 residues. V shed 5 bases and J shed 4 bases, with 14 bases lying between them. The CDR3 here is CASSPGLDAYGYTF. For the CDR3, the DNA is TGTGCCAGCAGCCCAGGACTGGATGCCTATGGCTACACCTTC.

CDR3 bases: TGCAGCGTCGGGGGACAGCCCGGATCATCCTACAATGAGCAGTTCTTC. This sequence encodes CSVGGQPGSSYNEQFF. This sequence joins TRBV29-1 and TRBJ2-1, with a tentative D call TRBD1 (7 bases). V shed 6 bases and J shed 1 base, with 19 bases lying between them. Germline V CDR1 and CDR2: SQVTM, ANQGSEA. The CDR3 extends over 16 amino acids.

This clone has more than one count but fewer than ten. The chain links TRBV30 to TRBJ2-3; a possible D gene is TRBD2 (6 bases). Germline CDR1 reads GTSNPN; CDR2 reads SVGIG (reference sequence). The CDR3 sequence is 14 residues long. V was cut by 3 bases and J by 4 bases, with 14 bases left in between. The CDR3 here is CAWSLSSGADTQYF. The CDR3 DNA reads TGTGCCTGGAGCTTGAGTAGCGGCGCAGATACGCAGTATTTT. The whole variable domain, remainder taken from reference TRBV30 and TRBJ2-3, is SQTIHQWPATLVQPVGSPLSLECTVEGTSNPNLYWYRQAAGRGLQLLFYSVGIGQISSEVPQNLSASRPQDRQFILSSKKLLLSDSGFYLCAWSLSSGADTQYFGPGTRLTVL.

The CDR3 bases are TGCAGCGTGGTCCATCAGCAGGGGGTGGCCGGGGAGCTGTTTTTT. As protein: CSVVHQQGVAGELFF. The chain is built from TRBV29-1 and TRBJ2-2; 7 bases map to TRBD1. This CDR3 has 15 amino acids. The germline CDR1 and CDR2 sequences are SQVTM and ANQGSEA. The trim removed 6 bases at V and 6 bases at J, leaving 13 bases unmatched.

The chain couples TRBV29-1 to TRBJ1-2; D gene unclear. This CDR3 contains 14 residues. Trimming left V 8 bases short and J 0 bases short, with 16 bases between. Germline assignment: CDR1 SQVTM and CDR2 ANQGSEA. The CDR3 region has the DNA TGCAGCACCCCGGCCAGGACCACTAACTATGGCTACACCTTC. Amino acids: CSTPARTTNYGYTF. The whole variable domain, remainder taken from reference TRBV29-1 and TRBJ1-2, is SAVISQKPSRDICQRGTSLTIQCQVDSQVTMMFWYRQQPGQSLTLIATANQGSEATYESGFVIDKFPISRPNLTFSTLTVSNMSPEDSSIYLCSTPARTTNYGYTFGSGTRLTVV.

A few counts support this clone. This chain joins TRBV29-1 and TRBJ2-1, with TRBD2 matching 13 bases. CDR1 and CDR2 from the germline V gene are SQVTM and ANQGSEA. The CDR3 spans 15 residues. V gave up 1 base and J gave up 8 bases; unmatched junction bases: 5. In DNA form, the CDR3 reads TGCAGCGTTGAAGGGGGGACTAGCGGGGTAGATGAGCAGTTCTTC. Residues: CSVEGGTSGVDEQFF.

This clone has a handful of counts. The CDR3 sequence: CASSGSSYEQYF. CDR3 DNA: TGTGCCAGCAGCGGTTCCTCCTACGAGCAGTACTTC. The chain has TRBV28 and TRBJ2-7, with D uncertain. Germline CDR1 and CDR2: MDHEN and SYDVKM. The CDR3 is made up of 12 amino acids. Trimming took 6 bases from V and 0 from J, leaving 6 bases between them.

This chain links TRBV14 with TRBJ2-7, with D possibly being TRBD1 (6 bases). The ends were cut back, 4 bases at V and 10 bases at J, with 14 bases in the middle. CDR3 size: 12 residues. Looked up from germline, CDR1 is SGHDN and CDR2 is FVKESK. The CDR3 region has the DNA TGTGCCAGCAGCCCACAGGGAATGAAACAGTACTTC. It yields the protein CASSPQGMKQYF.

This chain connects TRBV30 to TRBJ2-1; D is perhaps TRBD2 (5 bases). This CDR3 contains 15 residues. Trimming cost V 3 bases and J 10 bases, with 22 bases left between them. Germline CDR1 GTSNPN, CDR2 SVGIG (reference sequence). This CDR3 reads CAWRKTTLEVREQFF. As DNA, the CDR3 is TGTGCCTGGAGGAAGACTACTTTGGAGGTTCGGGAGCAGTTCTTC.

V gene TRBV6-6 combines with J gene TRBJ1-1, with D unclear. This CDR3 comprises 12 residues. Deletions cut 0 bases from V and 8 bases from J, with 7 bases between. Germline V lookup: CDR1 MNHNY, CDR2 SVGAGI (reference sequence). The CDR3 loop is CASSYSGGEAFF. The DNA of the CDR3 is TGTGCCAGCAGTTACTCCGGCGGGGAAGCTTTCTTT.

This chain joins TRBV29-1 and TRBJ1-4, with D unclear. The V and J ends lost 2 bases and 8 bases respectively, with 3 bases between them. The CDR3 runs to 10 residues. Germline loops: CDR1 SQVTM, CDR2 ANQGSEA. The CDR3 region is CSVEWEKLFF. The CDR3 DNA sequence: TGCAGCGTTGAATGGGAAAAACTGTTTTTT.

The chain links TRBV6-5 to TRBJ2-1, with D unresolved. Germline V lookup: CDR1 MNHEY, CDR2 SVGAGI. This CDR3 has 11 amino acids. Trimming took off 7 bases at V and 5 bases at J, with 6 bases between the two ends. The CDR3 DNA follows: TGTGCCAGCAACAGAAACAATGAGCAGTTCTTC. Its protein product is CASNRNNEQFF.